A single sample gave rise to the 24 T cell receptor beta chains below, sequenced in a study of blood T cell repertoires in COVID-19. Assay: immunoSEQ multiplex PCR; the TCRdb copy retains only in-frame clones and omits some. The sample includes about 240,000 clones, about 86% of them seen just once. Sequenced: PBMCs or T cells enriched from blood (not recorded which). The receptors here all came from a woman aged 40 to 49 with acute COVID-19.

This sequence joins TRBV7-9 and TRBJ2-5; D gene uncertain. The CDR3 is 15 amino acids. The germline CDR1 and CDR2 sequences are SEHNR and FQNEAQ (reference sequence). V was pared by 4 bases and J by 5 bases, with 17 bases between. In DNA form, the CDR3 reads TGTGCCAGCAGCTCCATAGAGGAAGCGCGGGAGACCCAGTACTTC. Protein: CASSSIEEARETQYF.

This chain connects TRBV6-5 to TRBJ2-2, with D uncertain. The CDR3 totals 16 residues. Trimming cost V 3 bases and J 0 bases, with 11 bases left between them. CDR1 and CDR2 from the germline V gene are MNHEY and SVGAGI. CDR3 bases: TGTGCCAGCAGTTATCTGACCACAGCGAACACCGGGGAGCTGTTTTTT. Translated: CASSYLTTANTGELFF.

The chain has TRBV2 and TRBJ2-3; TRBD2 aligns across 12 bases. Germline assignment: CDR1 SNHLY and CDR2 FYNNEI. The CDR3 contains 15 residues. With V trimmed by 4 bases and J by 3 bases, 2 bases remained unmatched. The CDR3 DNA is TGTGCCAGCAGTGTAACTAGCGGGAGGACAGATACGCAGTATTTT. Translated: CASSVTSGRTDTQYF.

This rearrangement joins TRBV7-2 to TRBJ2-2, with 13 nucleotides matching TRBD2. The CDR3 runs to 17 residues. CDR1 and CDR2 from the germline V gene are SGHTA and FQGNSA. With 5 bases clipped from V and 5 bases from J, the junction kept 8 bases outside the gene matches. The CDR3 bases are TGTGCCAGCAGCGTAACTAGCGGGAGGGCCGGGACCGGGGAGCTGTTTTTT. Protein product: CASSVTSGRAGTGELFF. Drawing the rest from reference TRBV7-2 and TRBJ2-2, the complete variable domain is GAGVSQSPSNKVTEKGKDVELRCDPISGHTALYWYRQSLGQGLEFLIYFQGNSAPDKSGLPSDRFSAERTGGSVSTLTIQRTQQEDSAVYLCASSVTSGRAGTGELFFGEGSRLTVL.

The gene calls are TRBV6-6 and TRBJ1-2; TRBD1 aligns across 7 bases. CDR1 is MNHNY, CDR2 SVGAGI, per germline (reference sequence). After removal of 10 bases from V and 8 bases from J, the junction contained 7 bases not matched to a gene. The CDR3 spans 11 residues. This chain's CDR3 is CATQGGRGYTF. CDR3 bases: TGTGCCACCCAGGGGGGAAGGGGCTACACCTTC.

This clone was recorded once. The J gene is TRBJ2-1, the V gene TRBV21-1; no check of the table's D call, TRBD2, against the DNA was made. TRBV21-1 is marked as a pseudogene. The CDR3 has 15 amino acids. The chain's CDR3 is CASTGPGGSYNEQFF. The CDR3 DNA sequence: TGTGCCAGCACTGGCCCCGGGGGCTCCTACAATGAGCAGTTCTTC.

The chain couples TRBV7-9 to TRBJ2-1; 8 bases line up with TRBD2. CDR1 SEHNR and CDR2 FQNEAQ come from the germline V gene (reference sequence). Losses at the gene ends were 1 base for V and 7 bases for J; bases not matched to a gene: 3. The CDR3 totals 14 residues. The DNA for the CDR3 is TGTGCCAGCAGCTTAGACGGGAGGGGGAATGAGCAGTTCTTC. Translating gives CASSLDGRGNEQFF.

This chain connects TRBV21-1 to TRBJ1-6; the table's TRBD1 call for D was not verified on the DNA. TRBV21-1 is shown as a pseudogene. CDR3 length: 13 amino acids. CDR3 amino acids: CASSKGADRALHF. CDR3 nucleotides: TGTGCCAGCAGCAAGGGTGCGGACAGGGCGCTCCACTTT.

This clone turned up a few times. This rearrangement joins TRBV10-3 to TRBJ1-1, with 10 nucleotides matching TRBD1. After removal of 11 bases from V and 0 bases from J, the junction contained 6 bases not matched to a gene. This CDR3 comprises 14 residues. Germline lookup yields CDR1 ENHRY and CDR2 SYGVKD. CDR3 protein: CAVRDRGLNTEAFF. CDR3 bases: TGTGCCGTCCGGGACAGGGGTTTGAACACTGAAGCTTTCTTT.

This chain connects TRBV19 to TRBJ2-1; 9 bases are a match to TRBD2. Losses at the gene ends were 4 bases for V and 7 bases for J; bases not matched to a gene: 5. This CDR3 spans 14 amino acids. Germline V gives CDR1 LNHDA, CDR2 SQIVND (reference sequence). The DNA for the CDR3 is TGTGCCAGTAGTACCCAGACTAGCGGAAATGAGCAGTTCTTC. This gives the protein CASSTQTSGNEQFF.

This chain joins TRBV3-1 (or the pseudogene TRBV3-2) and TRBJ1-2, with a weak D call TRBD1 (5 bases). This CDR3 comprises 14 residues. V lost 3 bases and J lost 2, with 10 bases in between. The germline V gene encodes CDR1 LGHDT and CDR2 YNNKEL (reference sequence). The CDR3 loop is CASSQGPTNYGYTF. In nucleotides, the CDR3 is TGTGCCAGCAGCCAGGGGCCCACCAACTATGGCTACACCTTC.

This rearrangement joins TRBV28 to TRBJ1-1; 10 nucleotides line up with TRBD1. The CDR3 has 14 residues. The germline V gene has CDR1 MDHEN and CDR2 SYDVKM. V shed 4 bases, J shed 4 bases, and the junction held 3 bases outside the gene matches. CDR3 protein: CASSYGDRGTEAFF. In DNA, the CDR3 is TGTGCCAGCAGTTACGGGGACAGGGGCACTGAAGCTTTCTTT.

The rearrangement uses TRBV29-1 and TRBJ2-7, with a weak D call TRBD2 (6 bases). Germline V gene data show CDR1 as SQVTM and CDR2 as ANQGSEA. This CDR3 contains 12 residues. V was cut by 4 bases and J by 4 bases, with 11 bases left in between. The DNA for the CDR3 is TGCAGCGTTGGGGCGGGGTGGTACGAGCAGTACTTC. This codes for CSVGAGWYEQYF.

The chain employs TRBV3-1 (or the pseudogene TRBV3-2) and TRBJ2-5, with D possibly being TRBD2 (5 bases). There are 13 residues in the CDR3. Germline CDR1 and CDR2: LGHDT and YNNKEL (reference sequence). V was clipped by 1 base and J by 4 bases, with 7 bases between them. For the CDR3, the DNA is TGTGCCAGCAGCCAAGCGGCGGGAGAGACCCAGTACTTC. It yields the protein CASSQAAGETQYF.

In DNA form, the CDR3 reads TGTGCCAGCAGTGATTTTAGCCTAGCAACGCAGTATTTT. It specifies CASSDFSLATQYF. The chain combines TRBV25-1 with TRBJ2-3; D possibly corresponds to TRBD2 (5 bases). V lost 3 bases and J 9 bases, leaving 13 bases between the germline ends. The CDR3 sequence is 13 residues long. The germline V gene has CDR1 MGHDK and CDR2 SYGVNS.

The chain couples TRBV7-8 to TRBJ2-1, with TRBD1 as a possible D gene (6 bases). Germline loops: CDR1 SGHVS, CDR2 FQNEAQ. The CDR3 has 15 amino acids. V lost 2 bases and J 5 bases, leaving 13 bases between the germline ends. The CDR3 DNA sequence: TGTGCCAGCAGCTTATACAGGGAGCTTGACAATGAGCAGTTCTTC. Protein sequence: CASSLYRELDNEQFF. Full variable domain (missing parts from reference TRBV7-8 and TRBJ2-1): GAGVSQSPRYKVAKRGQDVALRCDPISGHVSLFWYQQALGQGPEFLTYFQNEAQLDKSGLPSDRFFAERPEGSVSTLKIQRTQQEDSAVYLCASSLYRELDNEQFFGPGTRLTVL.

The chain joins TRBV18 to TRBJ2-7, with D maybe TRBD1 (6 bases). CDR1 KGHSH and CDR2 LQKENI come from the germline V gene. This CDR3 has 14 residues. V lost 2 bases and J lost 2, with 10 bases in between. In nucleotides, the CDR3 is TGTGCCAGCTCACCAATTGGGGACACCTACGAGCAGTACTTC. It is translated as CASSPIGDTYEQYF.

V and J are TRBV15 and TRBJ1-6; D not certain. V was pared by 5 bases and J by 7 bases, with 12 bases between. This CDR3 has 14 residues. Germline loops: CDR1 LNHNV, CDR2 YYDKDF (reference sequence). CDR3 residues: CATSGPRSNSPLHF. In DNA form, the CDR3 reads TGTGCCACCAGCGGGCCGAGATCCAATTCACCCCTCCACTTT.

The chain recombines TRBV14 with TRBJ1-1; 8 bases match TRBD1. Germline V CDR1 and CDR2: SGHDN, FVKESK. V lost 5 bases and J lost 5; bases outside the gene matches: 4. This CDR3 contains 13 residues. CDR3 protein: CASSTGGWTEAFF. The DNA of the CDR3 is TGTGCCAGCAGCACAGGGGGTTGGACTGAAGCTTTCTTT.

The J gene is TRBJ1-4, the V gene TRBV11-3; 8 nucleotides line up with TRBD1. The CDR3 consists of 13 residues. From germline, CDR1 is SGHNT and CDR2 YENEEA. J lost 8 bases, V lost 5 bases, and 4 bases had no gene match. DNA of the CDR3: TGTGCCAGCAGCAGACGGACAGGGGAAAAACTGTTTTTT. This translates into CASSRRTGEKLFF.

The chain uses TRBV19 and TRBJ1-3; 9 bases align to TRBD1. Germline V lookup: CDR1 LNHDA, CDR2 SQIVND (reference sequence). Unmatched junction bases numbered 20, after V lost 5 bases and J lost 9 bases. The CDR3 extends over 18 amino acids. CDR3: CASSLSTGTGYRRVTIYF. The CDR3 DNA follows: TGTGCCAGTAGTCTCTCCACCGGGACAGGGTATCGTCGCGTCACCATATATTTT.

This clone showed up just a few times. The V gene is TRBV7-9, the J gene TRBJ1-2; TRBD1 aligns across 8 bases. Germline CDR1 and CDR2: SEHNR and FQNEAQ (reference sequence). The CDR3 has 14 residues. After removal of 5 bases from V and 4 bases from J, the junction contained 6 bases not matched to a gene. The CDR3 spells CASSLDRERYGYTF. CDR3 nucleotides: TGTGCCAGCAGCCTGGACAGGGAGCGCTATGGCTACACCTTC.

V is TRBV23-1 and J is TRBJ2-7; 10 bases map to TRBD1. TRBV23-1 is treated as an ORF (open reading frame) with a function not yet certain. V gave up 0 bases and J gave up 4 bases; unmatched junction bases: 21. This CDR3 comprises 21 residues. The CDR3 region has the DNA TGCGCCAGCAGTCAATCTAGGGCCGGGACAGGGGTTGCGGATCCCTCATACGAGCAGTACTTC. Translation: CASSQSRAGTGVADPSYEQYF.

The DNA of the CDR3 is TGTGCCAGCAGCTTAATACAGGTCAATCAGCCCCAGCATTTT. Translating gives CASSLIQVNQPQHF. This sequence joins TRBV11-2 and TRBJ1-5; a weak D match, TRBD1 (5 bases). Germline V gene data show CDR1 as SGHAT and CDR2 as FQNNGV. The CDR3 sequence is 14 residues long. V was cut by 2 bases and J by 3 bases, with 8 bases left in between.